This entry concerns a single TCR beta chain. Its specificity is not known. The data were taken from a study of beta chain features in type 1 diabetes. This CDR3 comprises 14 residues. V was clipped by 3 bases and J by 4 bases, with 12 bases between them. In germline, CDR1 is MNHEY, CDR2 SVGAGI. Findings of the study overall: Patients with type 1 diabetes carried fewer insertions and had more deletions at their VDJ junctions. In comparison with healthy donors, patients had naive, central memory and Treg TCRB repertoires that appeared more similar. Type 1 diabetes patients showed a moderate but significant shortening of TCRB CDR3s in all four CD4+ subsets.

Since all of the isolated RNA was reverse transcribed, expressed TCRB transcripts were what got sequenced. Here immunoSEQ multiplex PCR was the method, and the copy in TCRdb shows in-frame clones only, minus some. The table lists around 140,000 clones, 9.7% of them singletons. The source is a middle-aged woman in good health. This chain joins TRBV6-5 and TRBJ1-2; D is undetermined. Sequences were obtained from central memory CD4+ T cells from blood. Here the CDR3 reads CASSYGTVRYGYTF. DNA for the CDR3: TGTGCCAGCAGTTATGGTACAGTTCGCTATGGCTACACCTTC.